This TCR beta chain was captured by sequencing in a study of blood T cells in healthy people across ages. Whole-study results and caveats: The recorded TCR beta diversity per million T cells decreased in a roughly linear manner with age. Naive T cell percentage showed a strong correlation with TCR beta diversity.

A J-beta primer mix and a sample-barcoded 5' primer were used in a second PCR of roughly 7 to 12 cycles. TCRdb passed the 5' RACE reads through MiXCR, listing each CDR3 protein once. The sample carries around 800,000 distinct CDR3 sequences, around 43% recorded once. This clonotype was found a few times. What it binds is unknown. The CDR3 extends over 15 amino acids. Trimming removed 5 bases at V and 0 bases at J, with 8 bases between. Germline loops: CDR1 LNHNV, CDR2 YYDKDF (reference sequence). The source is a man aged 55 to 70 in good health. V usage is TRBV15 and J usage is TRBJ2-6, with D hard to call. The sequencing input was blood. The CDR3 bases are TGTGCCACCAGCCGACCCACCTCTGGGGCCAACGTCCTGACTTTC. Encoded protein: CATSRPTSGANVLTF.